This TCR beta chain was obtained from a study of naive and memory T cell subsets. Both TRBC1 and TRBC2 were covered by a beta constant-region primer of two equimolar oligonucleotides. Ligated cDNA was amplified by four rounds of PCR with nested alpha and beta constant-region primers and SP2. MiXCR was run by TCRdb on the UMI-ligation and nested PCR reads, yielding one entry per CDR3 protein. The sample includes just over 80,000 distinct CDR3 sequences, approximately 10% of them seen just once. V gave up 1 base and J gave up 1 base, with 8 bases separating them. In germline, CDR1 is SGHVS, CDR2 FNYEAQ. This CDR3 has 15 amino acids. This clonotype was seen many times.

The genes are TRBV7-6 and TRBJ1-3, with unresolved D. Sequenced sample: naive CD8+ T cells from blood. The TCR was taken from a human donor in good health. CDR3 in DNA: TGTGCCAGCAGCTTAGAGGGAGGTTCTGGAAACACCATATATTTT. It specifies CASSLEGGSGNTIYF.